The clone carrying this T cell receptor (beta chain) has a single count. By flow cytometry, patients selected for sequencing had shown an expansion of CD8+CD57+ cells. No therapy was given to patients before blood sampling. The sample originates from a study of CD8+CD57+ T cells in acquired aplastic anemia. It was genomic DNA that served as the template for profiling TCR beta VDJ and CDR3. TCRdb re-called the reads through MiXCR, storing one row per CDR3 protein. The sample consists of roughly 250,000 distinct CDR3 sequences, approximately 79% of them appearing once. Deletions cut 2 bases from V and 9 bases from J, with 20 bases between. The germline CDR1 and CDR2 sequences are SGDLS and YYNGEE. The CDR3 extends over 15 amino acids.

The chain links TRBV9 to TRBJ2-5; D might be TRBD1 (6 bases). This TCR came from a human donor with aplastic anemia. The specimen sequenced was sorted CD4+, CD8+, or CD8+CD57+ T cells (not recorded which) from PBMCs. The CDR3 here is CASSVGWTEPQSQYF. CDR3 nucleotides: TGTGCCAGCAGCGTGGGGTGGACAGAACCGCAGTCCCAGTACTTC.